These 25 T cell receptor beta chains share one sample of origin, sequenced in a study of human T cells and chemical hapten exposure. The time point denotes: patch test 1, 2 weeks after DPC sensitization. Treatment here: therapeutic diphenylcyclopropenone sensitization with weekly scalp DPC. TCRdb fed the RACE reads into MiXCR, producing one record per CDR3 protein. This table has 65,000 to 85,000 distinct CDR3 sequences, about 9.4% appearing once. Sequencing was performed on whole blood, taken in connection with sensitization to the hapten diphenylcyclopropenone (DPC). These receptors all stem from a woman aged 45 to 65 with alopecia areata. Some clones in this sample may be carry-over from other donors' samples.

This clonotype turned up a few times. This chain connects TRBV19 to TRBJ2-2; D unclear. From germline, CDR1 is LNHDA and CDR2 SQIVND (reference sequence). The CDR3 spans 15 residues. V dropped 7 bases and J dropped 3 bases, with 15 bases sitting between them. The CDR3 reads CASIPAGLYTGELFF. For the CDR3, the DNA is TGTGCCAGTATCCCCGCAGGTCTTTACACCGGGGAGCTGTTTTTT.

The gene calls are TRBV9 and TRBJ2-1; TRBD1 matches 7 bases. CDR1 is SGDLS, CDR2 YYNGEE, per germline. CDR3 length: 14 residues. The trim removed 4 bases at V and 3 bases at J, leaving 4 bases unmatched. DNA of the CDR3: TGTGCCAGCAGCCGGGACAGAATCTACAATGAGCAGTTCTTC. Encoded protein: CASSRDRIYNEQFF.

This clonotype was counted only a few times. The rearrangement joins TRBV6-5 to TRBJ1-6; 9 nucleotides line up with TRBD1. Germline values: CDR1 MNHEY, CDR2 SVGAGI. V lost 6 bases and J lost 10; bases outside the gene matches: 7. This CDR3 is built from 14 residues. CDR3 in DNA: TGTGCCAGCAGCCCAACAGGGGGCGGATCACCCCTCCACTTT. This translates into CASSPTGGGSPLHF.

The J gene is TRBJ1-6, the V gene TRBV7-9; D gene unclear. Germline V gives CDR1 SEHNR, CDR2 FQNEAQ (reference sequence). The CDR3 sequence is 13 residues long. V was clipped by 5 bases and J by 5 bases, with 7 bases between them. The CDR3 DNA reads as TGTGCCAGCAGCACCGGGAATAATTCACCCCTCCACTTT. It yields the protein CASSTGNNSPLHF.

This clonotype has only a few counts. The DNA of the CDR3 is TGCAGTGCTAGAGAAGGAACTAGCGGATCTCAAGAGACCCAGTACTTC. Amino acid sequence: CSAREGTSGSQETQYF. The J gene is TRBJ2-5, the V gene TRBV20-1; 8 positions agree with TRBD2. Losses at the gene ends were 0 bases for V and 2 bases for J; bases not matched to a gene: 8. This CDR3 is 16 amino acids long. CDR1 and CDR2 (germline): DFQATT, SNEGSKA (reference sequence).

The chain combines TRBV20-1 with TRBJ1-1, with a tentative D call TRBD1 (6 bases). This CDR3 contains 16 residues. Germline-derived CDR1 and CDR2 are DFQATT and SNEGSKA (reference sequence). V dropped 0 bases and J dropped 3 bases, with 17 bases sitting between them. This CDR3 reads CSARDYRGQQDTEAFF. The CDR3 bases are TGCAGTGCTAGAGATTATCGCGGACAGCAGGACACTGAAGCTTTCTTT.

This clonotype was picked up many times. The CDR3 loop is CASSLWEGNTIYF. CDR3 sequence (DNA): TGTGCCAGCAGTTTATGGGAAGGAAACACCATATATTTT. This chain uses TRBV12-3 or TRBV12-4 with TRBJ1-3; the D is unclear. CDR3 length: 13 amino acids. The V gene lost 2 bases and the J gene lost 4 bases, with 6 bases spanning the gap.

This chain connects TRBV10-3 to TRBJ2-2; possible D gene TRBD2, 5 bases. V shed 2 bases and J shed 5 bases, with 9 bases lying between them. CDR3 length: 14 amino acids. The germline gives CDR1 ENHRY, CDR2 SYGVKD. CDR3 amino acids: CAISEDYPTGELFF. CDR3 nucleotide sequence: TGTGCCATCAGTGAGGACTACCCTACCGGGGAGCTGTTTTTT.

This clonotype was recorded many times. The CDR3 protein is CASSPLGPGNEQYF. The CDR3 bases are TGTGCCAGCAGTCCGCTGGGACCTGGGAACGAGCAGTACTTC. The gene calls are TRBV12-3 or TRBV12-4 and TRBJ2-7, with D tentatively TRBD1 or TRBD2 (5 bases each). The CDR3 spans 14 residues. Trimming stripped 5 bases from V and 5 bases from J, with 16 bases between.

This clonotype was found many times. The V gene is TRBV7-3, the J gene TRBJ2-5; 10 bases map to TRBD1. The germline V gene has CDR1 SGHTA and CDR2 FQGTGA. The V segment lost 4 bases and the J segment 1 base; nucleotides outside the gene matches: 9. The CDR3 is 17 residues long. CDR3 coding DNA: TGTGCCAGCAGCTCAGGTTCGGGACAGGGGATCCAAGAGACCCAGTACTTC. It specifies CASSSGSGQGIQETQYF.

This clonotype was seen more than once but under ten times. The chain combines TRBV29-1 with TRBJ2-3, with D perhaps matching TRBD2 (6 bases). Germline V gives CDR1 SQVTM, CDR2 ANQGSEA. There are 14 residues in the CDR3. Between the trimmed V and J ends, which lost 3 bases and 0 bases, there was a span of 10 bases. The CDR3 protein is CSVDRRGSTDTQYF. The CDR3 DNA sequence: TGCAGCGTTGATCGGCGGGGAAGCACAGATACGCAGTATTTT.

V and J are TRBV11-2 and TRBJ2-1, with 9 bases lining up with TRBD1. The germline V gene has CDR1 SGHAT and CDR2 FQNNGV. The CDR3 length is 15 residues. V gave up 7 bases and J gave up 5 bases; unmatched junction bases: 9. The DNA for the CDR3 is TGTGCCAGCAACAAAATCGGGACAGGGAACAATGAGCAGTTCTTC. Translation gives CASNKIGTGNNEQFF.

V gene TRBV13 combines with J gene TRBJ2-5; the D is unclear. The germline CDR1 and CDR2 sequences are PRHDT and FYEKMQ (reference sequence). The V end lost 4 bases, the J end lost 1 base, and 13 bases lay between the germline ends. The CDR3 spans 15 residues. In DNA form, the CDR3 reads TGTGCCAGCAGCTCGAGTACGGGCGTCCAAGAGACCCAGTACTTC. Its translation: CASSSSTGVQETQYF.

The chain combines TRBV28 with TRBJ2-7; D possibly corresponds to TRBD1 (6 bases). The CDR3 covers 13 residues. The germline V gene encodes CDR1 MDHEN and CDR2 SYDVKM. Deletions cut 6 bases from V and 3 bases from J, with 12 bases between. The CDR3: CASSGTPLYEQYF. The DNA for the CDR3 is TGTGCCAGCAGCGGGACACCTCTCTACGAGCAGTACTTC.

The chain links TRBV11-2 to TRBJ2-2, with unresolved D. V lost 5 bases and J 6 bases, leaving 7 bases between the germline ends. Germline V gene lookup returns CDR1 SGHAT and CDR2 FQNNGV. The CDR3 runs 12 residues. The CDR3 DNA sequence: TGTGCCAGCAGCATATCCTCCGGGGAGCTGTTTTTT. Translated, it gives CASSISSGELFF.

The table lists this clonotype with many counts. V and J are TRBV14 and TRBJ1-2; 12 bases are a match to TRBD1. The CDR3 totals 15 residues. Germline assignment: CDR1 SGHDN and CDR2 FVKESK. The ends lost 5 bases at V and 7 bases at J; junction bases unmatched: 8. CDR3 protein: CASSFLGQGASGYTF. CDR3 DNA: TGTGCCAGCAGCTTCCTGGGACAGGGGGCCTCTGGCTACACCTTC.

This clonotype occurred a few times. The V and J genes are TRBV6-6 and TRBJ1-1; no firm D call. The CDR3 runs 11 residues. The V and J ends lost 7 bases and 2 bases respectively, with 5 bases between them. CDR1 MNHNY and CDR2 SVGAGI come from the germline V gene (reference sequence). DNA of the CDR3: TGTGCCAGCATCTACAACACTGAAGCTTTCTTT. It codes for CASIYNTEAFF.

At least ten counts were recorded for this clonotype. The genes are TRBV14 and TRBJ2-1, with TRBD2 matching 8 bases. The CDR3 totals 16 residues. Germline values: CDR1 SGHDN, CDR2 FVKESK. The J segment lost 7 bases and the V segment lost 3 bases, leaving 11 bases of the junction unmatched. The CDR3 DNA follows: TGTGCCAGCAGCCATCTAGGACTAGCTGACATGAATGAGCAGTTCTTC. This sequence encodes CASSHLGLADMNEQFF.

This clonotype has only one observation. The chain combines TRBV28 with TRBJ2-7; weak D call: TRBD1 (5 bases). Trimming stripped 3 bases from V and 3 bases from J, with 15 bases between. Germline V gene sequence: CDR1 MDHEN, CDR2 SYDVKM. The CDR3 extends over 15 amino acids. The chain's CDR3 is CASSFRRQTDYEQYF. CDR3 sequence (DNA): TGTGCCAGCAGTTTTAGGCGACAGACGGACTACGAGCAGTACTTC.

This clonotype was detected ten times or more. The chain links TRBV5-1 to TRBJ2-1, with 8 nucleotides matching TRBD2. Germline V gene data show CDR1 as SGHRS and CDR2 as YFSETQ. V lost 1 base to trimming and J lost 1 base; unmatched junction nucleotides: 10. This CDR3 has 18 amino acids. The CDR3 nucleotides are TGCGCCAGCAGCTTGAATCGCGGGAGGACCTATTCCTACAATGAGCAGTTCTTC. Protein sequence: CASSLNRGRTYSYNEQFF.

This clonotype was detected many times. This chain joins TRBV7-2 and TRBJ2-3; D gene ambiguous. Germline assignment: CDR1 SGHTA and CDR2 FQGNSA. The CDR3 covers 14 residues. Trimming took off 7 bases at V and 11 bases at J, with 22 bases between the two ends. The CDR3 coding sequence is TGTGCCAGCAACCCCGTGGGCCCGGCGAATGAGCAGTATTTT. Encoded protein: CASNPVGPANEQYF.

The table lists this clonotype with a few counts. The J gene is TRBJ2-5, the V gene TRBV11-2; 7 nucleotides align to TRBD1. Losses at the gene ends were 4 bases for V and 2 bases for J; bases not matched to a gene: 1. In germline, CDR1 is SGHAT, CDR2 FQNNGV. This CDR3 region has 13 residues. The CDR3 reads CASSWGQQETQYF. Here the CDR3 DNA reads TGTGCCAGCAGCTGGGGACAGCAAGAGACCCAGTACTTC.

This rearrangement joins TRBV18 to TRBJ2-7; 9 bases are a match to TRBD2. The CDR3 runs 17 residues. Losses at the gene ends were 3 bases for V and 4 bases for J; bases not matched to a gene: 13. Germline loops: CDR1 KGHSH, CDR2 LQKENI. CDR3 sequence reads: CASSPLVGSGSTYEQYF. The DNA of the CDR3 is TGTGCCAGCTCACCCCTCGTGGGTAGCGGGAGTACGTACGAGCAGTACTTC.

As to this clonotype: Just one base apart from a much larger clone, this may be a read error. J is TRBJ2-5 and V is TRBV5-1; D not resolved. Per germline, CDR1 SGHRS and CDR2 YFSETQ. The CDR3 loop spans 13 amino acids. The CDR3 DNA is TGCGTCAGCAGCCGGGCTAAACAAGAGACCCAGTACTTC. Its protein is CVSSRAKQETQYF.

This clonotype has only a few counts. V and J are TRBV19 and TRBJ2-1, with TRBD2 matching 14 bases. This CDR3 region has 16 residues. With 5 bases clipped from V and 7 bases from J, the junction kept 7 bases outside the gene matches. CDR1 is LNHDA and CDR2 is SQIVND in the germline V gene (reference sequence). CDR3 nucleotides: TGTGCCAGTAGTGCGAGACTAGCGGGAGGGCGGAATGAGCAGTTCTTC. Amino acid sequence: CASSARLAGGRNEQFF.